One and the same sample provided the 21 T cell receptor beta chains below, sequenced in a study of OX40 agonist ivuxolimab in advanced cancers. Repertoires were generated with immunoSEQ multiplex PCR, while TCRdb's copy carries only in-frame clones and drops some. The sample contains roughly 50,000 clones, approximately 88% of which appear only once. This material consisted of CD4+ or CD8+ T cells sorted from blood, taken in a trial of the OX40 agonist ivuxolimab. Receptors originate from an adult with an advanced solid tumor such as melanoma, head and neck, liver or kidney cancer.

In its sample, this clone was seen a few times. This rearrangement joins TRBV5-1 to TRBJ1-1; D unclear. Germline V gives CDR1 SGHRS, CDR2 YFSETQ. This CDR3 has 15 amino acids. Trimming pared 3 bases from V and 1 base from J, leaving 13 bases between. The CDR3 region has the DNA TGCGCCAGCAGCTCGGCCCTGAGTCCGAACACTGAAGCTTTCTTT. Translated: CASSSALSPNTEAFF.

J is TRBJ2-3 and V is TRBV14; D remains ambiguous. The length of the CDR3 is 14 residues. Germline V gives CDR1 SGHDN, CDR2 FVKESK. Trimming shortened V by 4 bases and J by 6 bases, and 14 bases separated the two germline ends. The CDR3 loop reads CASSLKEIQDTQYF. The DNA for the CDR3 is TGTGCCAGCAGCCTAAAGGAGATACAGGATACGCAGTATTTT.

The CDR3 sequence is CASSLEDSGSYNEQFF. The DNA of the CDR3 is TGTGCCAGCAGCTTAGAGGATAGCGGGAGTTACAATGAGCAGTTCTTC. The chain links TRBV13 to TRBJ2-1; 9 positions match TRBD2. The CDR3 extends over 16 amino acids. CDR1 is PRHDT, CDR2 FYEKMQ, per germline (reference sequence). Trimming took 1 base from V and 4 from J; bases not matched to a gene: 5.

The table lists this clone with a count of one. This rearrangement joins TRBV12-5 to TRBJ2-3; D might be TRBD2 (5 bases). The CDR3 loop spans 15 amino acids. Trimming took 6 bases from V and 2 from J, leaving 15 bases between them. Germline V gene sequence: CDR1 LGHNT, CDR2 FRNRAP. CDR3 sequence (DNA): TGTGCTAGTGGGAGGACTGGCGGTCTCACAGATACGCAGTATTTT. Translated: CASGRTGGLTDTQYF.

V and J are TRBV10-3 and TRBJ2-1, with a possible D match to TRBD2 (6 bases). With 2 bases removed from V and 5 bases from J, the gap between germline ends came to 10 bases. This CDR3 contains 14 residues. Germline lookup yields CDR1 ENHRY and CDR2 SYGVKD. CDR3 in amino acids: CAISEGGAHNEQFF. CDR3 nucleotides: TGTGCCATCAGTGAGGGCGGGGCCCACAATGAGCAGTTCTTC.

This clone was observed a single time. This rearrangement joins TRBV14 to TRBJ2-7; D possibly corresponds to TRBD1 (5 bases). This CDR3 has 11 residues. Germline V lookup: CDR1 SGHDN, CDR2 FVKESK. V was shortened by 3 bases and J by 7 bases, with 7 bases between the two germline ends. CDR3: CASSHAGEQYF. The CDR3 bases are TGTGCCAGCAGCCACGCAGGGGAGCAGTACTTC.

The J gene is TRBJ1-2, the V gene TRBV15, with 9 positions matching TRBD1. J lost 6 bases, V lost 1 base, and 6 bases had no gene match. The CDR3 is 15 amino acids. Germline V lookup: CDR1 LNHNV, CDR2 YYDKDF (reference sequence). CDR3 loop: CATSRGDRDRDGYTF. The CDR3, as DNA: TGTGCCACCAGCAGAGGTGACCGGGACAGGGATGGCTACACCTTC. Together with reference TRBV15 and TRBJ1-2, the CDR3 gives the full variable domain: DAMVIQNPRYQVTQFGKPVTLSCSQTLNHNVMYWYQQKSSQAPKLLFHYYDKDFNNEADTPDNFQSRRPNTSFCFLDIRSPGLGDTAMYLCATSRGDRDRDGYTFGSGTRLTVV.

The chain employs TRBV11-2 and TRBJ2-3, with D perhaps TRBD1 or TRBD2 (5 bases each). Germline V gene lookup returns CDR1 SGHAT and CDR2 FQNNGV. The CDR3 runs to 14 residues. V dropped 3 bases and J dropped 4 bases, with 11 bases sitting between them. The CDR3 coding sequence is TGTGCCAGCAGCTTGTCTGGGACCTCAGATACGCAGTATTTT. It translates to CASSLSGTSDTQYF. The full variable domain, its missing parts supplied by reference TRBV11-2 and TRBJ2-3, is EAGVAQSPRYKIIEKRQSVAFWCNPISGHATLYWYQQILGQGPKLLIQFQNNGVVDDSQLPKDRFSAERLKGVDSTLKIQPAKLEDSAVYLCASSLSGTSDTQYFGPGTRLTVL.

V gene TRBV18 combines with J gene TRBJ1-4; 9 bases align to TRBD1. Losses at the gene ends were 5 bases for V and 8 bases for J; bases not matched to a gene: 9. The CDR3 length is 15 residues. Germline V CDR1 and CDR2: KGHSH, LQKENI. CDR3 loop: CASSSGQGMREKLFF. The CDR3 coding sequence is TGTGCCAGCTCATCAGGACAGGGGATGAGGGAAAAACTGTTTTTT. The variable domain in full, with the rest retrieved from reference TRBV18 and TRBJ1-4, is NAGVMQNPRHLVRRRGQEARLRCSPMKGHSHVYWYRQLPEEGLKFMVYLQKENIIDESGMPKERFSAEFPKEGPSILRIQQVVRGDSAAYFCASSSGQGMREKLFFGSGTQLSVL.

This clone is labeled medium-sized (0.01 to 0.1%). The chain is built from TRBV5-4 and TRBJ2-1; 10 positions agree with TRBD2. V shed 10 bases and J 3 bases; nucleotides not matched to a gene: 13. Looked up from germline, CDR1 is SGHNT and CDR2 is YYREEE (reference sequence). The CDR3 runs to 16 residues. The CDR3 nucleotides are TGTGCCGCAGGACTAGCGGAACCCCTCTTCTACAATGAGCAGTTCTTC. It codes for CAAGLAEPLFYNEQFF.

This sequence joins TRBV5-1 and TRBJ2-7; 10 bases map to TRBD1. Per the germline V gene, CDR1 is SGHRS and CDR2 is YFSETQ. This CDR3 has 17 residues. Trimming took 0 bases from V and 2 from J; bases not matched to a gene: 8. The CDR3 reads CASSLADSGTGAYEQYF. CDR3 bases: TGCGCCAGCAGCTTGGCAGACTCCGGGACAGGGGCCTACGAGCAGTACTTC.

This sequence joins TRBV7-2 and TRBJ1-2, with D hard to call. Germline V gene data show CDR1 as SGHTA and CDR2 as FQGNSA. This CDR3 is 14 amino acids long. The V end was cut by 1 base, the J end by 4 bases, with 10 bases between. Here the CDR3 DNA reads TGTGCCAGCAGCTTAGATGAGGTGGTCTATGGCTACACCTTC. Translated, it gives CASSLDEVVYGYTF.

The J gene is TRBJ2-2, the V gene TRBV27, with D tentatively TRBD1 (6 bases). V lost 3 bases, J lost 5 bases, and 19 bases lay in between. The CDR3 covers 17 residues. Germline-derived CDR1 and CDR2 are MNHEY and SMNVEV (reference sequence). For the CDR3, the DNA is TGTGCCAGCAGTTTCCCCGCTCAAGGGGGTTATACCGGGGAGCTGTTTTTT. This gives the protein CASSFPAQGGYTGELFF.

The chain employs TRBV29-1 and TRBJ1-1; perhaps TRBD1 as D (6 bases). The V end was cut by 7 bases, the J end by 5 bases, with 17 bases between. CDR3 length equals 13 residues. The V gene's germline CDR1 is SQVTM and CDR2 ANQGSEA. The CDR3 DNA is TGCAGCGCTATGACAGGCGGGGTAACTGAAGCTTTCTTT. Encoded protein: CSAMTGGVTEAFF.

In its sample, this clone was seen once. The rearrangement joins TRBV19 to TRBJ1-3, with 9 bases matching TRBD1. The CDR3 has 14 amino acids. The germline V gene has CDR1 LNHDA and CDR2 SQIVND (reference sequence). With 3 bases clipped from V and 8 bases from J, the junction kept 5 bases outside the gene matches. Written as DNA, the CDR3 is TGTGCCAGTAGTATGGGACAGGGAACGGACACCATATATTTT. This gives the protein CASSMGQGTDTIYF.

In this sample, this clone turned up once. As DNA, the CDR3 is TGTGCCAGCAGTTCCCCCAGGGGAACCGGGGAGCTGTTTTTT. Translation: CASSSPRGTGELFF. V usage is TRBV28 and J usage is TRBJ2-2; perhaps TRBD1 as D (6 bases). Trimming removed 4 bases from V and 5 bases from J, with 11 bases in between. The germline gives CDR1 MDHEN, CDR2 SYDVKM. This CDR3 spans 14 amino acids.

The V gene is TRBV7-9, the J gene TRBJ1-1, with TRBD1 as a possible D gene (6 bases). Germline values: CDR1 SEHNR, CDR2 FQNEAQ (reference sequence). There are 16 residues in the CDR3. With 5 bases removed from V and 2 bases from J, the gap between germline ends came to 18 bases. Here the CDR3 reads CASSPIGWGLNTEAFF. The CDR3 DNA reads as TGTGCCAGCAGCCCAATAGGTTGGGGGCTTAACACTGAAGCTTTCTTT.

This chain uses TRBV18 with TRBJ2-3; 10 nucleotides line up with TRBD1. Germline V gene lookup returns CDR1 KGHSH and CDR2 LQKENI. This CDR3 region has 19 residues. After removal of 6 bases from V and 1 base from J, the junction contained 16 bases not matched to a gene. Written as DNA, the CDR3 is TGTGCCAGCTCGCTCCTGTTGGGACAGGGGAGTGCTGGCACAGATACGCAGTATTTT. Encoded protein: CASSLLLGQGSAGTDTQYF. The full variable domain, with the rest looked up from reference TRBV18 and TRBJ2-3, is NAGVMQNPRHLVRRRGQEARLRCSPMKGHSHVYWYRQLPEEGLKFMVYLQKENIIDESGMPKERFSAEFPKEGPSILRIQQVVRGDSAAYFCASSLLLGQGSAGTDTQYFGPGTRLTVL.

The chain joins TRBV5-4 to TRBJ2-2, with 7 bases lining up with TRBD1. There are 16 residues in the CDR3. Germline CDR1 SGHNT, CDR2 YYREEE (reference sequence). V was clipped by 4 bases and J by 0 bases; unmatched bases: 6. The CDR3 DNA is TGTGCCAGCAGCATACCAGGGGGAACGAACACCGGGGAGCTGTTTTTT. Translated: CASSIPGGTNTGELFF.

The chain has TRBV18 and TRBJ2-3, with D uncertain. This CDR3 is 14 amino acids long. The germline V gene encodes CDR1 KGHSH and CDR2 LQKENI. Trimming left V 1 base short and J 6 bases short, with 11 bases between. CDR3 in DNA: TGTGCCAGCTCACCACAGGGTCCACCGGATACGCAGTATTTT. It encodes CASSPQGPPDTQYF.

The chain employs TRBV11-1 and TRBJ2-3, with 7 bases identical to TRBD1. The CDR3 contains 14 residues. The J segment lost 0 bases and the V segment lost 3 bases, leaving 0 bases of the junction unmatched. Germline CDR1 reads SGHAT; CDR2 reads FQDESV (reference sequence). In DNA form, the CDR3 reads TGTGCCAGCAGCTTCAGGGGGAGCACAGATACGCAGTATTTT. Its translation: CASSFRGSTDTQYF.